These 18 T cell receptor beta chains share one sample of origin, sequenced in a study of T cell responses to AZD1222 COVID-19 vaccine. Profiling relied on immunoSEQ multiplex PCR, and the TCRdb table lists in-frame clones only, not all of them. The sample contains about 140,000 clones, around 92% of which appear only once. This specimen consisted of peripheral blood, obtained 28 days after the second AZD1222 dose. All receptors derive from an adult who received the AZD1222 COVID-19 vaccine.

DNA for the CDR3: TGTGCCAGCAGTCCCCGGACTAGAAGCGAGACCCAGTACTTC. It translates to CASSPRTRSETQYF. The gene calls are TRBV27 and TRBJ2-5; TRBD2 matches 7 bases. Germline V gives CDR1 MNHEY, CDR2 SMNVEV (reference sequence). J lost 5 bases, V lost 5 bases, and 8 bases had no gene match. This CDR3 is 14 amino acids long.

This chain uses TRBV7-9 with TRBJ2-1, with 12 bases matching TRBD1. In germline, CDR1 is SEHNR, CDR2 FQNEAQ (reference sequence). The CDR3 extends over 15 amino acids. The V and J ends lost 5 bases and 8 bases, in that order; junction bases with no gene match: 7. CDR3 in DNA: TGTGCCAGCAGCGGGGGACAGGGGGCATTGGATGAGCAGTTCTTC. The encoded protein is CASSGGQGALDEQFF.

This chain joins TRBV14 and TRBJ2-3; 10 bases match TRBD2. Per germline, CDR1 SGHDN and CDR2 FVKESK. This CDR3 is built from 19 residues. Losses at the gene ends were 9 bases for V and 1 base for J; bases not matched to a gene: 19. The CDR3 coding sequence is TGTGCCAGAAAAGCCATACGTCTAGCGGGAGATGAGGGCACAGATACGCAGTATTTT. It encodes CARKAIRLAGDEGTDTQYF.

V usage is TRBV3-1 (or the pseudogene TRBV3-2) and J usage is TRBJ1-1, with D possibly TRBD1 on 6 matching bases. There are 15 residues in the CDR3. Germline CDR1 reads LGHDT; CDR2 reads YNNKEL (reference sequence). The ends were cut back, 3 bases at V and 3 bases at J, with 14 bases in the middle. The CDR3 is CASSQAIDRHTEAFF. DNA for the CDR3: TGTGCCAGCAGCCAGGCAATAGACAGGCACACTGAAGCTTTCTTT.

The chain recombines TRBV5-1 with TRBJ1-1; TRBD1 matches at 9 bases. This CDR3 is built from 15 residues. With 2 bases clipped from V and 0 bases from J, the junction kept 2 bases outside the gene matches. Germline values: CDR1 SGHRS, CDR2 YFSETQ. CDR3 coding DNA: TGCGCCAGCAGCTTTAGGACAGGGGTGAACACTGAAGCTTTCTTT. Protein sequence: CASSFRTGVNTEAFF.

The chain has TRBV21-1 and TRBJ1-4. TRBV21-1 is a listed pseudogene. The CDR3 loop spans 18 amino acids. The CDR3 sequence: CASSKWGGKQVSNEKLFF. Here the CDR3 DNA reads TGTGCCAGCAGCAAGTGGGGGGGGAAACAGGTCTCTAATGAAAAACTGTTTTTT.

V gene TRBV29-1 combines with J gene TRBJ1-4; perhaps TRBD1 as D (6 bases). Deletions cut 1 base from V and 6 bases from J, with 18 bases between. The CDR3 length is 16 residues. Germline V gives CDR1 SQVTM, CDR2 ANQGSEA. Written as DNA, the CDR3 is TGCAGCGTTGAAGGGCACAGGGACCCCTTCGATGAAAAACTGTTTTTT. Its protein is CSVEGHRDPFDEKLFF.

The rearrangement joins TRBV10-2 to TRBJ2-3; 12 bases map to TRBD2. Losses at the gene ends were 7 bases for V and 3 bases for J; bases not matched to a gene: 8. The CDR3 runs to 16 residues. Germline-derived CDR1 and CDR2 are WSHSY and SAAADI. The CDR3, as DNA: TGCGCCAGCACTAGCGGGAGGGCCGGGAATACAGATACGCAGTATTTT. This sequence encodes CASTSGRAGNTDTQYF.

The chain employs TRBV3-1 (or the pseudogene TRBV3-2) and TRBJ2-3; D might be TRBD1 (5 bases). Germline CDR1 is LGHDT and CDR2 is YNNKEL (reference sequence). The CDR3 runs 15 residues. V was trimmed by 1 base and J by 2 bases, leaving 10 bases between them. CDR3 sequence reads: CASSQGQMPTDTQYF. In DNA form, the CDR3 reads TGTGCCAGCAGCCAAGGACAGATGCCCACAGATACGCAGTATTTT.

The chain employs TRBV4-1 and TRBJ1-5; a weak D match, TRBD1 (5 bases). V lost 5 bases, J lost 7 bases, and 15 bases lay in between. This CDR3 has 14 residues. Germline loops: CDR1 MGHRA, CDR2 YSYEKL. In nucleotides, the CDR3 is TGCGCCAGCAGCGACCGGGACCCCGGACAGCCCCAGCATTTT. Protein product: CASSDRDPGQPQHF.

The J gene is TRBJ1-5, the V gene TRBV28, with unresolved D. This CDR3 region has 14 residues. The germline V gene encodes CDR1 MDHEN and CDR2 SYDVKM. The V and J ends lost 6 bases and 1 base respectively, with 10 bases between them. Written as DNA, the CDR3 is TGTGCCAGCAGGGGGTGGGAAAGCAATCAGCCCCAGCATTTT. As protein: CASRGWESNQPQHF.

The chain joins TRBV19 to TRBJ1-1; 8 nucleotides agree with TRBD1. The CDR3 has 14 residues. Germline loops: CDR1 LNHDA, CDR2 SQIVND (reference sequence). After removal of 4 bases from V and 7 bases from J, the junction contained 8 bases not matched to a gene. The CDR3 sequence is CASSRKDRGGEAFF. CDR3 sequence (DNA): TGTGCCAGTAGTAGAAAAGACAGGGGAGGTGAAGCTTTCTTT.

The CDR3 nucleotides are TGTGCCAGCAGCCCGACAGGGGACCACGAGCAGTACTTC. Its protein is CASSPTGDHEQYF. The rearrangement uses TRBV7-9 and TRBJ2-7; 8 bases map to TRBD1. The trim removed 5 bases at V and 5 bases at J, leaving 5 bases unmatched. The CDR3 has 13 residues. The germline V gene has CDR1 SEHNR and CDR2 FQNEAQ (reference sequence). Filled out from reference TRBV7-9 and TRBJ2-7, the complete variable domain reads DTGVSQNPRHKITKRGQNVTFRCDPISEHNRLYWYRQTLGQGPEFLTYFQNEAQLEKSRLLSDRFSAERPKGSFSTLEIQRTEQGDSAMYLCASSPTGDHEQYFGPGTRLTVT.

The genes are TRBV2 and TRBJ2-1; the D gene could be TRBD1 or TRBD2 (5 bases each). V gave up 7 bases and J gave up 4 bases, with 17 bases separating them. CDR1 SNHLY and CDR2 FYNNEI come from the germline V gene. CDR3 length: 15 residues. For the CDR3, the DNA is TGTGCCAGCAAAGGGGACCCGGGATTGTACAATGAGCAGTTCTTC. This codes for CASKGDPGLYNEQFF.

This chain joins TRBV7-8 and TRBJ2-7; the match to TRBD2 covers 9 bases. V lost 0 bases and J lost 5; bases outside the gene matches: 5. CDR1 SGHVS and CDR2 FQNEAQ come from the germline V gene. The CDR3 totals 15 residues. The CDR3 nucleotides read TGTGCCAGCAGCTTAGCTGCGGGAGGGCCCAACGAGCAGTACTTC. Protein: CASSLAAGGPNEQYF.

V usage is TRBV6-2 or TRBV6-3 and J usage is TRBJ1-5; 7 bases agree with TRBD1. This CDR3 has 14 amino acids. The germline V gene encodes CDR1 MNHEY and CDR2 SVGEGT. V trimming: 5 bases; J trimming: 4 bases; junction bases outside the gene matches: 5. The CDR3 DNA sequence: TGTGCCAGCAGTCCGGGGACAGCGAATCAGCCCCAGCATTTT. Translation: CASSPGTANQPQHF.

This clone was recorded once. The chain has TRBV10-2 and TRBJ2-6; the D gene could be TRBD1 or TRBD2 (5 bases each). The CDR3 totals 15 residues. Deletions cut 4 bases from V and 0 bases from J, with 7 bases between. Germline-derived CDR1 and CDR2 are WSHSY and SAAADI. CDR3 amino acids: CASSGGSSGANVLTF. In nucleotides, the CDR3 is TGCGCCAGCAGTGGGGGGTCCTCTGGGGCCAACGTCCTGACTTTC.

This chain connects TRBV28 to TRBJ1-5; D gene uncertain. V gave up 2 bases and J gave up 6 bases, with 5 bases separating them. This CDR3 comprises 12 residues. Per germline, CDR1 MDHEN and CDR2 SYDVKM. CDR3 protein: CASSLMGQPQHF. The CDR3 DNA reads as TGTGCCAGCAGTTTAATGGGTCAGCCCCAGCATTTT. The whole variable domain, remainder taken from reference TRBV28 and TRBJ1-5, is DVKVTQSSRYLVKRTGEKVFLECVQDMDHENMFWYRQDPGLGLRLIYFSYDVKMKEKGDIPEGYSVSREKKERFSLILESASTNQTSMYLCASSLMGQPQHFGDGTRLSIL.